The rows below give T cell receptor beta chains drawn from one sample of a study of naive and memory T cell subsets. MiXCR, applied by TCRdb to the UMI-ligation and nested PCR reads, yields one record per CDR3 protein. The sample shows about 90,000 distinct CDR3 sequences, about 6.5% of them seen only once. The sequenced material came from central memory CD4+ T cells from blood. All receptors come from a human donor in good health. CDR3s include the opening cysteine and the closing phenylalanine or tryptophan. Fields, in order: clone size, D gene, J gene, V gene, CDR3 protein, CDR3 DNA. The D gene is left open where the match is weak. The size of a clone is reported for some rows only, either as once, few or many, or as a class for expanded clones.

abundance: few
d_gene: NA
j_gene: TRBJ2-7
v_gene: TRBV7-2
CDR3aa: CASSARKVGFYEQYF
CDR3nt: TGTGCCAGCAGCGCCAGGAAGGTCGGTTTTTACGAGCAGTACTTC

abundance: NA
d_gene: TRBD1
j_gene: TRBJ2-7
v_gene: TRBV3-1
CDR3aa: CASSQVGASRGPSYEQYF
CDR3nt: TGTGCCAGCAGCCAAGTAGGGGCTTCCAGGGGGCCGTCCTACGAGCAGTACTTC

abundance: many
d_gene: NA
j_gene: TRBJ1-1
v_gene: TRBV9
CDR3aa: CASSVAPNTEAFF
CDR3nt: TGTGCCAGCAGCGTAGCCCCGAACACTGAAGCTTTCTTT

abundance: few
d_gene: NA
j_gene: TRBJ2-1
v_gene: TRBV28
CDR3aa: CASSFRSSYNEQFF
CDR3nt: TGTGCCAGCAGTTTCCGGAGCTCCTACAATGAGCAGTTCTTC

abundance: NA
d_gene: NA
j_gene: TRBJ1-3
v_gene: TRBV7-9
CDR3aa: CASSSRVFGNTIYF
CDR3nt: TGTGCCAGCAGCTCCAGGGTTTTCGGAAACACCATATATTTT

abundance: few
d_gene: TRBD2
j_gene: TRBJ2-1
v_gene: TRBV12-3/TRBV12-4
CDR3aa: CASSKRDGYNEQFF
CDR3nt: TGTGCCAGCAGCAAGCGGGACGGCTACAATGAGCAGTTCTTC

abundance: NA
d_gene: TRBD2
j_gene: TRBJ2-1
v_gene: TRBV20-1
CDR3aa: CSAPPGTSGTNEQFF
CDR3nt: TGCAGTGCCCCCCCCGGGACTAGCGGGACGAATGAGCAGTTCTTC

abundance: NA
d_gene: NA
j_gene: TRBJ2-7
v_gene: TRBV7-9
CDR3aa: CATGPADSSYEQYF
CDR3nt: TGTGCCACCGGCCCAGCGGACAGCTCCTACGAGCAGTACTTC

abundance: NA
d_gene: TRBD1
j_gene: TRBJ1-1
v_gene: TRBV28
CDR3aa: CASSLWGTKPGGMNTEAFF
CDR3nt: TGTGCCAGCAGTTTATGGGGAACTAAACCAGGGGGCATGAACACTGAAGCTTTCTTT

abundance: few
d_gene: TRBD1
j_gene: TRBJ1-5
v_gene: TRBV27
CDR3aa: CASSLVGQGTSQHF
CDR3nt: TGTGCCAGCAGTTTGGTGGGACAGGGTACCTCCCAGCATTTT

abundance: NA
d_gene: NA
j_gene: TRBJ2-7
v_gene: TRBV20-1
CDR3aa: CSAIIISEPYEQYF
CDR3nt: TGCAGTGCTATCATCATTAGCGAACCCTACGAGCAGTACTTC

abundance: NA
d_gene: NA
j_gene: TRBJ1-3
v_gene: TRBV12-3/TRBV12-4
CDR3aa: CASSSKGGPGNTIYF
CDR3nt: TGTGCCAGCAGTTCGAAAGGGGGACCTGGAAACACCATATATTTT

abundance: NA
d_gene: NA
j_gene: TRBJ2-7
v_gene: TRBV20-1
CDR3aa: CSARTSGRSREQYF
CDR3nt: TGCAGTGCTAGGACCTCAGGACGGTCTCGGGAGCAGTACTTC

abundance: many
d_gene: NA
j_gene: TRBJ1-1
v_gene: TRBV5-1
CDR3aa: CASSLEREITEAFF
CDR3nt: TGCGCCAGCAGCTTGGAACGGGAGATCACTGAAGCTTTCTTT

abundance: many
d_gene: NA
j_gene: TRBJ2-2
v_gene: TRBV15
CDR3aa: CATSRTGAGELFF
CDR3nt: TGTGCCACCAGCAGGACCGGGGCCGGGGAGCTGTTTTTT

abundance: many
d_gene: NA
j_gene: TRBJ1-6
v_gene: TRBV29-1
CDR3aa: CSVGQEVGSPLHF
CDR3nt: TGCAGCGTCGGCCAAGAGGTGGGTTCACCCCTCCACTTT

abundance: many
d_gene: TRBD1
j_gene: TRBJ1-5
v_gene: TRBV20-1
CDR3aa: CSATIRTGNSNQPQHF
CDR3nt: TGCAGTGCCACCATTCGGACAGGAAATAGCAATCAGCCCCAGCATTTT

abundance: many
d_gene: TRBD1
j_gene: TRBJ2-1
v_gene: TRBV7-2
CDR3aa: CASGDRGGYNEQFF
CDR3nt: TGTGCCAGCGGCGACAGGGGGGGCTACAATGAGCAGTTCTTC

abundance: many
d_gene: NA
j_gene: TRBJ1-4
v_gene: TRBV7-2
CDR3aa: CASSLARANEKLFF
CDR3nt: TGTGCCAGCAGCTTAGCGCGGGCTAATGAAAAACTGTTTTTT

abundance: NA
d_gene: TRBD1
j_gene: TRBJ2-5
v_gene: TRBV20-1
CDR3aa: CSAGGDREGETQYF
CDR3nt: TGCAGTGCGGGGGGGGACAGGGAGGGAGAGACCCAGTACTTC

abundance: NA
d_gene: NA
j_gene: TRBJ2-7
v_gene: TRBV28
CDR3aa: CASIPPGFSSYEQYF
CDR3nt: TGTGCCAGCATCCCTCCGGGATTCAGCTCCTACGAGCAGTACTTC

abundance: many
d_gene: NA
j_gene: TRBJ2-3
v_gene: TRBV4-3
CDR3aa: CASSKRAIGGTSTDTQYF
CDR3nt: TGCGCCAGCAGCAAAAGGGCTATCGGAGGAACTAGCACAGATACGCAGTATTTT

abundance: many
d_gene: TRBD1
j_gene: TRBJ1-6
v_gene: TRBV7-8
CDR3aa: CASSFLQGGNSPLHF
CDR3nt: TGTGCCAGCAGCTTCCTACAGGGGGGGAATTCACCCCTCCACTTT

abundance: many
d_gene: NA
j_gene: TRBJ1-5
v_gene: TRBV12-3/TRBV12-4
CDR3aa: CASSLFGGGTVNQPQHF
CDR3nt: TGTGCCAGCAGTTTATTCGGTGGGGGGACGGTAAATCAGCCCCAGCATTTT

abundance: few
d_gene: NA
j_gene: TRBJ2-5
v_gene: TRBV20-1
CDR3aa: CSAKGQELETQYF
CDR3nt: TGCAGTGCTAAGGGGCAGGAATTGGAGACCCAGTACTTC

abundance: few
d_gene: NA
j_gene: TRBJ1-1
v_gene: TRBV7-1
CDR3aa: CASSSTLVRNTEAFF
CDR3nt: TGTGCCAGCAGCTCAACATTGGTACGGAACACTGAAGCTTTCTTT